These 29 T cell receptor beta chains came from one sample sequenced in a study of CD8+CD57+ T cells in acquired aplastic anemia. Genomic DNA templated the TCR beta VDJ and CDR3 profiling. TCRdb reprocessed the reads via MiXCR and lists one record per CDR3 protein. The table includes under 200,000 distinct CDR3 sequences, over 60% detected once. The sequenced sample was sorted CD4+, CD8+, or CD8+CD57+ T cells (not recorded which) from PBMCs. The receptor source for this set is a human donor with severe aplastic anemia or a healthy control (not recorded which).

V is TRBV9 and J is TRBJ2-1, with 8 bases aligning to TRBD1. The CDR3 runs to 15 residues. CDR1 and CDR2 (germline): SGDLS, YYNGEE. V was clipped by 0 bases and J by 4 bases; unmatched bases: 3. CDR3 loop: CASSVEDRVYNEQFF. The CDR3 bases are TGTGCCAGCAGCGTAGAGGACAGGGTTTACAATGAGCAGTTCTTC.

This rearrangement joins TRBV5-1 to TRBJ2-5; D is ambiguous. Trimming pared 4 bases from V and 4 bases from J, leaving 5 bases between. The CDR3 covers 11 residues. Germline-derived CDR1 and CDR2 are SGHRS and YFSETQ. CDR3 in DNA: TGCGCCAGCAGCAATAGAGAGACCCAGTACTTC. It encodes CASSNRETQYF.

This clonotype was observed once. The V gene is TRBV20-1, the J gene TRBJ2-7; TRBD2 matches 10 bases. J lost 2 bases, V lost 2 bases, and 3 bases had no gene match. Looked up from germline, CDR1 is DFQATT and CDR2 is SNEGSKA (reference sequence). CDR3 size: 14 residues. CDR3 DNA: TGCAGTGCTAGACAGCGGGGGGGCCCCTACGAGCAGTACTTC. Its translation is CSARQRGGPYEQYF.

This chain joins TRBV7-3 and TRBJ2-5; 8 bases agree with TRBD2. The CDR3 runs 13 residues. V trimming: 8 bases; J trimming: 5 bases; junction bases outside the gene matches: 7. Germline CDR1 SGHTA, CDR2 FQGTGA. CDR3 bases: TGTGCCAGCGGAGCGGGAGCGGGGGAGACCCAGTACTTC. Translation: CASGAGAGETQYF.

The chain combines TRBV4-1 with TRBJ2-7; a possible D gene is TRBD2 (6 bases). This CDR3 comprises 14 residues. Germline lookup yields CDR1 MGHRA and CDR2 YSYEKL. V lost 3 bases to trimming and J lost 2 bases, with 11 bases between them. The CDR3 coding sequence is TGCGCCAGCAGCCAGCGGGACGGTGCCTACGAGCAGTACTTC. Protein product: CASSQRDGAYEQYF.

The CDR3 region is CSARAGALGTDTQYF. CDR3 bases: TGCAGTGCTAGAGCGGGAGCGCTTGGAACAGATACGCAGTATTTT. The V gene is TRBV20-1, the J gene TRBJ2-3; tentatively, D is TRBD2 (6 bases). CDR3 length equals 15 residues. The germline V gene encodes CDR1 DFQATT and CDR2 SNEGSKA (reference sequence). The V and J ends lost 1 base and 3 bases respectively, with 14 bases between them.

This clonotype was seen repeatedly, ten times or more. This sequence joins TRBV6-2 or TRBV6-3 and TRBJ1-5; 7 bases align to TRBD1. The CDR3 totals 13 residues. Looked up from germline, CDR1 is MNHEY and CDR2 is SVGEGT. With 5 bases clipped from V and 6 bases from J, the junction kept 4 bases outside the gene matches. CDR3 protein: CASSPQGPQPQHF. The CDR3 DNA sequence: TGTGCCAGCAGTCCACAGGGGCCTCAGCCCCAGCATTTT.

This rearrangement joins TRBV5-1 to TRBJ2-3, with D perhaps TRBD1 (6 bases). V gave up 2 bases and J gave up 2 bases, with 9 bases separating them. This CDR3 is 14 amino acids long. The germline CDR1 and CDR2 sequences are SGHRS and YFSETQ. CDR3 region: CASSFRQATDTQYF. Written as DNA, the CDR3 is TGCGCCAGCAGCTTTAGACAGGCCACAGATACGCAGTATTTT.

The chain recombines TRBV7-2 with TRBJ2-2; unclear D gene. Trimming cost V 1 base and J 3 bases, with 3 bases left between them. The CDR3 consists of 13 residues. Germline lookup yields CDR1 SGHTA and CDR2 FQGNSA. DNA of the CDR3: TGTGCCAGCAGCTTAGGCCACACCGGGGAGCTGTTTTTT. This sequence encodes CASSLGHTGELFF.

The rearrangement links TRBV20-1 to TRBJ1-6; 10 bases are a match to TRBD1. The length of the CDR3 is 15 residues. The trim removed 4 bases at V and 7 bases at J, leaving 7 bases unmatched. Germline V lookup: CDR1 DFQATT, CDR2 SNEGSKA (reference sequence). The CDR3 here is CSANAGQGENSPLHF. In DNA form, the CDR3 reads TGCAGTGCTAACGCCGGACAGGGGGAGAATTCACCCCTCCACTTT.

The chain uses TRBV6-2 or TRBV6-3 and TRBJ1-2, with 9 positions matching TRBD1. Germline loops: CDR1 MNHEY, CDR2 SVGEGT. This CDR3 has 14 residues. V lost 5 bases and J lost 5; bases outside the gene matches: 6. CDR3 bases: TGTGCCAGCAGTAAACCGGGACAGGGATATGGCTACACCTTC. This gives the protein CASSKPGQGYGYTF.

CDR3 DNA sequence: TGCAGTGTGGCCTCCAGTGGTTCCTACGAGCAGTACTTC. This sequence encodes CSVASSGSYEQYF. The rearrangement joins TRBV20-1 to TRBJ2-7; D unclear. There are 13 residues in the CDR3. With 7 bases removed from V and 1 base from J, the gap between germline ends came to 14 bases. Germline values: CDR1 DFQATT, CDR2 SNEGSKA (reference sequence).

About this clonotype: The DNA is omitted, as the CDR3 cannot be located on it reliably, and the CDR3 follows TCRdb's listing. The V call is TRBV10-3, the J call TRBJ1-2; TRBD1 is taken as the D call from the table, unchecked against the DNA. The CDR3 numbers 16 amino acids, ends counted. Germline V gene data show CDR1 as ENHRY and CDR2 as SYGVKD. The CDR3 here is CAISAVGTGIDYGCTF.

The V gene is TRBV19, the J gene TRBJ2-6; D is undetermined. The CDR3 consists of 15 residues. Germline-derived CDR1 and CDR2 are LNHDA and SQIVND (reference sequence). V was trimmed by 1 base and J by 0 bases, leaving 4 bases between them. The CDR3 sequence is CASSIGSSGANVLTF. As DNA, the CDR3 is TGTGCCAGTAGTATAGGGAGCTCTGGGGCCAACGTCCTGACTTTC.

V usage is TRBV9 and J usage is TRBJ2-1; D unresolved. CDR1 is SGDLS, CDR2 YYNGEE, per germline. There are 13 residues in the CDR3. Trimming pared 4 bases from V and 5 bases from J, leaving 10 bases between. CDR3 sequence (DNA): TGTGCCAGCAGCCCCCAAGTGGACAATGAGCAGTTCTTC. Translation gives CASSPQVDNEQFF.

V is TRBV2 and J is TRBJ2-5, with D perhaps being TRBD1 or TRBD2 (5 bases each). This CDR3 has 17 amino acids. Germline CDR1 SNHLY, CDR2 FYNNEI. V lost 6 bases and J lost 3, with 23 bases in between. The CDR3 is CASSENWGRKREETQYF. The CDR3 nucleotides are TGTGCCAGCAGCGAAAACTGGGGCAGGAAGAGGGAAGAGACCCAGTACTTC.

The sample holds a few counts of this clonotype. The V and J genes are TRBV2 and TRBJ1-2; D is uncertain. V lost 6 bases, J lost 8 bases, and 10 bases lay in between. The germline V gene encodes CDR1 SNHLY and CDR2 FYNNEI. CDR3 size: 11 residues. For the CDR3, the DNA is TGTGCCAGCAGCGAGGATAGGGGCTACACCTTC. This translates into CASSEDRGYTF.

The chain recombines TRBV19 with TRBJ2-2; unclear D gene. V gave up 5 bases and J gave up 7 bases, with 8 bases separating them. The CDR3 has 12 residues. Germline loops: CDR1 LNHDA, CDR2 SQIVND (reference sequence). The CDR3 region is CASSYIFGELFF. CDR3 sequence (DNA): TGTGCCAGTAGTTACATTTTCGGGGAGCTGTTTTTT.

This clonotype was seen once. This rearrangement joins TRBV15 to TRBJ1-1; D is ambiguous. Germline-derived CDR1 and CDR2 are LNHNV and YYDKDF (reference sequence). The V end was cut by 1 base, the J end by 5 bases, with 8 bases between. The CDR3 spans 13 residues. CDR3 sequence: CATSRGGWTEAFF. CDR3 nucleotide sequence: TGTGCCACCAGCAGAGGTGGGTGGACTGAAGCTTTCTTT.

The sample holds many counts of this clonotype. CDR3 loop: CASSPGTGYGYTF. The CDR3 DNA reads TGTGCCAGCAGCCCCGGGACAGGGTATGGCTACACCTTC. The chain carries TRBV7-3 and TRBJ1-2, with 9 positions matching TRBD1. Trimming took 5 bases from V and 5 from J; bases not matched to a gene: 3. There are 13 residues in the CDR3. In germline, CDR1 is SGHTA, CDR2 FQGTGA. Based on the CDR3 plus reference TRBV7-3 and TRBJ1-2, the full variable domain is GAGVSQTPSNKVTEKGKYVELRCDPISGHTALYWYRQSLGQGPEFLIYFQGTGAADDSGLPNDRFFAVRPEGSVSTLKIQRTERGDSAVYLCASSPGTGYGYTFGSGTRLTVV.

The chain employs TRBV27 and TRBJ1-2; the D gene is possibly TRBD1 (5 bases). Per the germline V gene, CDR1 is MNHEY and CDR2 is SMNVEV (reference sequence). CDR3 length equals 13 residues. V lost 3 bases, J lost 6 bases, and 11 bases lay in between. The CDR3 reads CASSFSREDGYTF. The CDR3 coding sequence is TGTGCCAGCAGTTTTTCCAGGGAGGATGGCTACACCTTC.

The CDR3, as DNA: TGCAGTGCTAGTGTGCCTAGCGGGGGGCAAGAGACCCAGTACTTC. Translating it yields CSASVPSGGQETQYF. V gene TRBV20-1 combines with J gene TRBJ2-5; TRBD2 agrees at 11 bases. With 3 bases clipped from V and 2 bases from J, the junction kept 5 bases outside the gene matches. This CDR3 is 15 amino acids long. In germline, CDR1 is DFQATT, CDR2 SNEGSKA (reference sequence).

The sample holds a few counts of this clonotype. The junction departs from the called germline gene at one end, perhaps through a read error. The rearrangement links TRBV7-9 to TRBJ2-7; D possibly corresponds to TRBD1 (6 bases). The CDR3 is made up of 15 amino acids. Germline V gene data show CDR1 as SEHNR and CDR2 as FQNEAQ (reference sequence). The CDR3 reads CASSLGGGSSYEQYF. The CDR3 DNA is TGTGCCAGCAGTTTAGGGGGTGGAAGCTCCTACGAGCAGTACTTC.

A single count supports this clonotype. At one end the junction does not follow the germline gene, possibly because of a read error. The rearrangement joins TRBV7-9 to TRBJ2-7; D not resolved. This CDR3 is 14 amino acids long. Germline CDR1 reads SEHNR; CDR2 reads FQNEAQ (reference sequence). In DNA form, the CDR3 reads TGTGCGAGCAGCTTAGACGGGCTGGGATACGAGCAGTACTTC. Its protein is CASSLDGLGYEQYF. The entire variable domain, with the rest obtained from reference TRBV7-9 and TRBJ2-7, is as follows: DTGVSQNPRHKITKRGQNVTFRCDPISEHNRLYWYRQTLGQGPEFLTYFQNEAQLEKSRLLSDRFSAERPKGSFSTLEIQRTEQGDSAMYLCASSLDGLGYEQYFGPGTRLTVT.

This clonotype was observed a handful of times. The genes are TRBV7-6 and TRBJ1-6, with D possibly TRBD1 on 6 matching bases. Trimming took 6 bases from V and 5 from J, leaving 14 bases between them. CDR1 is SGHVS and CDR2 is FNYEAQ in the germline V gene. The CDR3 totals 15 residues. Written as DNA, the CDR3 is TGTGCCAGCAGAAGTCTGGGGGGCAATAATTCACCCCTCCACTTT. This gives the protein CASRSLGGNNSPLHF.

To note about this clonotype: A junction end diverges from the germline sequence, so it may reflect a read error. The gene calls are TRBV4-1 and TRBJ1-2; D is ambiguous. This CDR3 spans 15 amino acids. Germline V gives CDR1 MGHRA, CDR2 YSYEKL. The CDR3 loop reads CASSQESMGLAGHTF. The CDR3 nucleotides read TGCGCCAGCAGCCAAGAAAGCATGGGCTTAGCTGGCCACACCTTC.

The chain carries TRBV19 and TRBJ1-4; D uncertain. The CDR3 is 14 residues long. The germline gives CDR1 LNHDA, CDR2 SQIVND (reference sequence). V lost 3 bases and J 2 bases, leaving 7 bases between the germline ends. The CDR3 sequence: CASSIVRTNEKLFF. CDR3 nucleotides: TGTGCCAGTAGTATCGTCAGGACTAATGAAAAACTGTTTTTT.

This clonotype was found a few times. CDR3 in DNA: TGTGCCAGCAGCTTAGCGAGCGGGGGGGCCTGGGAGACCCAGTACTTC. Protein: CASSLASGGAWETQYF. V gene TRBV7-9 combines with J gene TRBJ2-5; 10 bases are shared with TRBD2. The CDR3 is made up of 16 amino acids. CDR1 and CDR2 (germline): SEHNR, FQNEAQ (reference sequence). Losses at the gene ends were 0 bases for V and 5 bases for J; bases not matched to a gene: 6.

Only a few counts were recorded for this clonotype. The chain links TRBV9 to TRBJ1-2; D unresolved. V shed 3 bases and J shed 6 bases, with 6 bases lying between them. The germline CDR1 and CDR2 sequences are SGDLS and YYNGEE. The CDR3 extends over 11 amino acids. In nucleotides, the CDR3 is TGTGCCAGCAGCGCCCCGGATGGCTACACCTTC. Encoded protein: CASSAPDGYTF.